The sequence of this T cell receptor beta chain was determined in a study of blood T cell repertoires in COVID-19. Study at large: Sites in the United States, Italy and Spain provided acute and convalescent COVID-19 samples. The cDNA or gDNA used as material had been derived from T cells, B-cell-depleted T cells, or PBMCs.

The CDR3 sequence is 14 residues long. V was trimmed by 0 bases and J by 3 bases, leaving 9 bases between them. From germline, CDR1 is SGHRS and CDR2 YFSETQ. Original methodology: The assay estimated nucleated cells by amplifying reference gene primers. The method was immunoSEQ multiplex PCR; TCRdb's version includes in-frame clones alone and lacks a portion of them. That table supplies the V and J calls and clone size; D and trimming were determined from the DNA. The sample carries more than 35,000 clones, around 82% recorded once. The receptor comes from a man aged 65 to 85 with acute or convalescent COVID-19. The sequencing input was peripheral blood. The J gene is TRBJ1-1, the V gene TRBV5-1; D may be TRBD1 (5 bases). As DNA, the CDR3 is TGCGCCAGCAGCTTGGACGGGGGTTACACTGAAGCTTTCTTT. Translating gives CASSLDGGYTEAFF.